One and the same sample provided the 8 T cell receptor beta chains below, sequenced in a study of regulatory T cells in long-lasting Graves disease. TCR beta libraries were built with iRepertoire HTBI primers and Arm-PCR of CDR3 regions. TCRdb re-analysed the multiplex PCR reads in MiXCR, keeping a single row per CDR3 protein. The table lists hundreds of thousands of distinct CDR3 sequences, about a sixth of them singletons, with about 24% in the top ten. Time point in this sample: newly diagnosed GD, antithyroid drugs for less than 3 months. Isolated PBMC RNA provided the starting material for the TCR library. This specimen consisted of peripheral blood mononuclear cells (PBMCs), obtained at new diagnosis, from a patient treated with antithyroid drugs. The receptors shown here come from a female donor with Graves disease.

This clonotype was counted between two and nine times. The CDR3 DNA reads TGCAGTGCTAGAGATACTAGCGGCCACCGGGCCTACGAGCAGTACTTC. Its translation: CSARDTSGHRAYEQYF. The gene calls are TRBV20-1 and TRBJ2-7; 8 bases agree with TRBD2. V shed 0 bases, J shed 2 bases, and the junction held 9 bases outside the gene matches. Germline assignment: CDR1 DFQATT and CDR2 SNEGSKA (reference sequence). The length of the CDR3 is 16 residues.

This clonotype was seen ten or more times. The J gene is TRBJ1-1, the V gene TRBV6-1; no clear D. Germline V CDR1 and CDR2: MNHNS, SASEGT. This CDR3 is 15 amino acids long. Trimming took 5 bases from V and 1 from J, leaving 14 bases between them. CDR3 residues: CASSIRPHENTEAFF. CDR3 nucleotides: TGTGCCAGCAGTATCCGACCGCACGAGAACACTGAAGCTTTCTTT.

This chain joins TRBV7-9 and TRBJ2-3; perhaps TRBD2 as D (7 bases). The J call may be faulty, since TRBJ2-1 better matches the DNA end. Looked up from germline, CDR1 is SEHNR and CDR2 is FQNEAQ (reference sequence). The CDR3 contains 16 residues. The CDR3 loop is CASSSGWRGPDNEQFF. The CDR3 DNA follows: TGTGCCAGCAGCTCTGGGTGGCGGGGGCCTGACAATGAGCAGTTCTTC.

V is TRBV10-2 and J is TRBJ1-3; D is unresolved. Trimming removed 8 bases from V and 0 bases from J, with 11 bases in between. Germline loops: CDR1 WSHSY, CDR2 SAAADI. The CDR3 spans 14 residues. This CDR3 reads CASRWASSGNTIYF. Written as DNA, the CDR3 is TGCGCCAGCCGGTGGGCAAGCTCTGGAAACACCATATATTTT.

In this sample, this clonotype turned up many times. V and J are TRBV6-2 or TRBV6-3 and TRBJ2-3; TRBD2 might be the D (5 bases). Between the trimmed V and J ends, which lost 6 bases and 2 bases, there was a span of 21 bases. Per germline, CDR1 MNHEY and CDR2 SVGEGT. The CDR3 covers 17 residues. The CDR3 here is CASRPPRRGPYTDTQYF. The CDR3 coding sequence is TGTGCCAGCAGACCCCCCCGTCGGGGTCCTTACACAGATACGCAGTATTTT.

This clonotype occurred many times. The chain is built from TRBV20-1 and TRBJ1-1; D is perhaps TRBD1 (5 bases). Per germline, CDR1 DFQATT and CDR2 SNEGSKA (reference sequence). The V and J ends lost 5 bases and 5 bases respectively, with 15 bases between them. The CDR3 loop spans 13 amino acids. The CDR3 DNA reads as TGCAGTGCTGGCCAGGGCGGGGATACTGAAGCTTTCTTT. It translates to CSAGQGGDTEAFF.

This clonotype appeared many times. The rearrangement uses TRBV3-1 and TRBJ1-1; 9 nucleotides line up with TRBD1. V was pared by 2 bases and J by 2 bases, with 3 bases of the junction left unmatched. The CDR3 is 15 amino acids. Germline assignment: CDR1 LGHDT and CDR2 YNNKEL (reference sequence). For the CDR3, the DNA is TGTGCCAGCAGCCAAAGGGACAGGGTAAACACTGAAGCTTTCTTT. Translating gives CASSQRDRVNTEAFF.

There are many counts of this clonotype. The chain employs TRBV12-3 or TRBV12-4 and TRBJ2-2, with 11 positions matching TRBD2. Trimming took 4 bases from V and 1 from J; bases not matched to a gene: 2. This CDR3 spans 16 amino acids. The CDR3 loop reads CASSSGLAGNTGELFF. The CDR3, as DNA: TGTGCCAGCAGTTCAGGACTAGCGGGGAACACCGGGGAGCTGTTTTTT.